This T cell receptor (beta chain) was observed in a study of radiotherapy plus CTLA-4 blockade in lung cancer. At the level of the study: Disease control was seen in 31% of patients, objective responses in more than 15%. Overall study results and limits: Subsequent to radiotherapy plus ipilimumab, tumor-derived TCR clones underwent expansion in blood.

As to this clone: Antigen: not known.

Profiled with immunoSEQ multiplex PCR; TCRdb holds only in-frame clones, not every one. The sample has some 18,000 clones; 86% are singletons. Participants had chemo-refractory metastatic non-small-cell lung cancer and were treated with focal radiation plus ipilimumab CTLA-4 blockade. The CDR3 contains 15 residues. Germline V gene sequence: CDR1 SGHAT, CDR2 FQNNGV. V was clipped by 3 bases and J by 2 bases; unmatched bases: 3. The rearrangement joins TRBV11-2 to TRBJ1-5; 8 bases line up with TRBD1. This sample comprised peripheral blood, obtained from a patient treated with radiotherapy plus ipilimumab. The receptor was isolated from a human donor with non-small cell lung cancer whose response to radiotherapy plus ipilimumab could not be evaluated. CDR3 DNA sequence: TGTGCCAGCAGCTTGACAGGGGATGGCAATCAGCCCCAGCATTTT. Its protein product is CASSLTGDGNQPQHF. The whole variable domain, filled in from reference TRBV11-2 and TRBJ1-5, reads EAGVAQSPRYKIIEKRQSVAFWCNPISGHATLYWYQQILGQGPKLLIQFQNNGVVDDSQLPKDRFSAERLKGVDSTLKIQPAKLEDSAVYLCASSLTGDGNQPQHFGDGTRLSIL.